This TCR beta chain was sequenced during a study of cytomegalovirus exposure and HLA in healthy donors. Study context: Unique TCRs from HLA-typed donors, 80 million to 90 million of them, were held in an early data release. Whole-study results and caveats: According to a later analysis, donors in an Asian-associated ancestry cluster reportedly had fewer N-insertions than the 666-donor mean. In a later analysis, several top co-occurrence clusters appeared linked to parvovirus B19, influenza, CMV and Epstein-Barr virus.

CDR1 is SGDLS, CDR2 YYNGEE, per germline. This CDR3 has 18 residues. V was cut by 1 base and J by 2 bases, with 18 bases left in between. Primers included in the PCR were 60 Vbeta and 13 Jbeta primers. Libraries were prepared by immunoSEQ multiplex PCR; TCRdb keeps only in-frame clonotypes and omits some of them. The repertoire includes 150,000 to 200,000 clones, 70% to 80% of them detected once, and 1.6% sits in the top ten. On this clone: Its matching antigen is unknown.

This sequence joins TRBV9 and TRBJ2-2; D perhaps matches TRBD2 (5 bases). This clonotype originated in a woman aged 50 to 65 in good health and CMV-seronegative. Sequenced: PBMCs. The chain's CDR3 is CASSVRRGETDNTGELFF. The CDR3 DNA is TGTGCCAGCAGCGTAAGACGGGGTGAGACCGATAACACCGGGGAGCTGTTTTTT. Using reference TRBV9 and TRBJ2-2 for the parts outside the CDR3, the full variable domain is DSGVTQTPKHLITATGQRVTLRCSPRSGDLSVYWYQQSLDQGLQFLIQYYNGEERAKGNILERFSAQQFPDLHSELNLSSLELGDSALYFCASSVRRGETDNTGELFFGEGSRLTVL.